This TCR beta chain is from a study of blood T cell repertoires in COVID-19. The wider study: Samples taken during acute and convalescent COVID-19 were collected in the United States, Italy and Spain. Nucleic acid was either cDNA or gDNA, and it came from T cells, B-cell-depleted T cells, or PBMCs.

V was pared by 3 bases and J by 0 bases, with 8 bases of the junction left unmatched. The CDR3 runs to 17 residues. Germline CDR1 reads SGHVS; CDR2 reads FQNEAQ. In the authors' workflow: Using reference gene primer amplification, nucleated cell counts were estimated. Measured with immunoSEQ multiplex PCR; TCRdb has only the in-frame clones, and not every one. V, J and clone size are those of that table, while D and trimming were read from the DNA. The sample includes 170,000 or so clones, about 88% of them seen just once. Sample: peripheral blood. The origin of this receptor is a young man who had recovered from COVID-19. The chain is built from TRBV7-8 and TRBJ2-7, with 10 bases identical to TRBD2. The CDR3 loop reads CASSFGTSVGSSYEQYF. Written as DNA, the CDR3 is TGTGCCAGCAGCTTTGGGACTAGCGTCGGAAGCTCCTACGAGCAGTACTTC.